This T cell receptor (beta chain) was profiled in a study of regulatory and conventional T cells in RAG deficiency. Remarks on this clone: Its antigen is not identified.

Only in-frame clones appear in the TCRdb table, and some are missing; sequencing was by immunoSEQ multiplex PCR. The data show roughly 20,000 clones, with approximately 86% seen just once and 1.4% held by the top ten. The study's findings and limits: In Omenn syndrome, Treg and Tconv repertoires overlapped >75%. Omenn syndrome and CID/AS patients had approximately 100-fold fewer unique Treg TCR beta sequences, versus roughly 10-fold elsewhere. Shannon entropy fell and Simpson indices rose in RAG-deficient patients.

The V gene's germline CDR1 is SGHRS and CDR2 YFSETQ. The CDR3 is 16 amino acids. Deletions cut 5 bases from V and 1 base from J, with 18 bases between. The sorted regulatory T cells were CD4+, CD25-high and CD127-low, with genomic DNA sequenced. These data were likewise used in another study, on regulatory T cells. That paper states: Amplification used 52 TRBV primers and 13 TRBJ primers. Patient repertoires had restricted TRB V-J pairs and skewed V and J usage, most in Tregs.

The receptor was isolated from a human donor in good health. The V and J genes are TRBV5-1 and TRBJ2-5; the D call may be TRBD1 or TRBD2 (6 bases each). Sequencing was carried out using Tregs sorted from blood. The CDR3 DNA sequence: TGCGCCAGCAGTTTAAGTAGCGGAGGGGGCCAAGAGACCCAGTACTTC. Translated: CASSLSSGGGQETQYF. Variable domain in full (rest from reference TRBV5-1 and TRBJ2-5): KAGVTQTPRYLIKTRGQQVTLSCSPISGHRSVSWYQQTPGQGLQFLFEYFSETQRNKGNFPGRFSGRQFSNSRSEMNVSTLELGDSALYLCASSLSSGGGQETQYFGPGTRLLVL.